This TCR beta chain was recovered during a study of blood T cell repertoires in COVID-19. Study summary: The United States, Italy and Spain provided the acute and convalescent COVID-19 samples.

In the study's own analysis: Estimation of nucleated cell counts relied on the amplification of reference gene primers. The data were produced by immunoSEQ multiplex PCR, yet TCRdb's version contains in-frame clones alone and is incomplete. V, J and clone size derive from that table, while D and trimming were established from the DNA sequence. This table holds approximately 200,000 clones, 75% to 90% found once. The study drew participants aged about 18 to 90 years from 20 to 30 US areas. The study counted Cohort 3 donors as recovered given two negative PCRs, clearance, or symptom resolution. This CDR3 has 14 amino acids. V gave up 5 bases and J gave up 5 bases; unmatched junction bases: 10. Germline CDR1 is SQVTM and CDR2 is ANQGSEA.

The gene calls are TRBV29-1 and TRBJ2-3; 7 positions match TRBD2. The source is a woman in her twenties or thirties who had recovered from COVID-19. The sequenced sample consisted of PBMCs or T cells enriched from blood (not recorded which). The CDR3 DNA is TGCAGCGTTTTAATAGCGGGCGGAATAGATACGCAGTATTTT. Translating it yields CSVLIAGGIDTQYF.